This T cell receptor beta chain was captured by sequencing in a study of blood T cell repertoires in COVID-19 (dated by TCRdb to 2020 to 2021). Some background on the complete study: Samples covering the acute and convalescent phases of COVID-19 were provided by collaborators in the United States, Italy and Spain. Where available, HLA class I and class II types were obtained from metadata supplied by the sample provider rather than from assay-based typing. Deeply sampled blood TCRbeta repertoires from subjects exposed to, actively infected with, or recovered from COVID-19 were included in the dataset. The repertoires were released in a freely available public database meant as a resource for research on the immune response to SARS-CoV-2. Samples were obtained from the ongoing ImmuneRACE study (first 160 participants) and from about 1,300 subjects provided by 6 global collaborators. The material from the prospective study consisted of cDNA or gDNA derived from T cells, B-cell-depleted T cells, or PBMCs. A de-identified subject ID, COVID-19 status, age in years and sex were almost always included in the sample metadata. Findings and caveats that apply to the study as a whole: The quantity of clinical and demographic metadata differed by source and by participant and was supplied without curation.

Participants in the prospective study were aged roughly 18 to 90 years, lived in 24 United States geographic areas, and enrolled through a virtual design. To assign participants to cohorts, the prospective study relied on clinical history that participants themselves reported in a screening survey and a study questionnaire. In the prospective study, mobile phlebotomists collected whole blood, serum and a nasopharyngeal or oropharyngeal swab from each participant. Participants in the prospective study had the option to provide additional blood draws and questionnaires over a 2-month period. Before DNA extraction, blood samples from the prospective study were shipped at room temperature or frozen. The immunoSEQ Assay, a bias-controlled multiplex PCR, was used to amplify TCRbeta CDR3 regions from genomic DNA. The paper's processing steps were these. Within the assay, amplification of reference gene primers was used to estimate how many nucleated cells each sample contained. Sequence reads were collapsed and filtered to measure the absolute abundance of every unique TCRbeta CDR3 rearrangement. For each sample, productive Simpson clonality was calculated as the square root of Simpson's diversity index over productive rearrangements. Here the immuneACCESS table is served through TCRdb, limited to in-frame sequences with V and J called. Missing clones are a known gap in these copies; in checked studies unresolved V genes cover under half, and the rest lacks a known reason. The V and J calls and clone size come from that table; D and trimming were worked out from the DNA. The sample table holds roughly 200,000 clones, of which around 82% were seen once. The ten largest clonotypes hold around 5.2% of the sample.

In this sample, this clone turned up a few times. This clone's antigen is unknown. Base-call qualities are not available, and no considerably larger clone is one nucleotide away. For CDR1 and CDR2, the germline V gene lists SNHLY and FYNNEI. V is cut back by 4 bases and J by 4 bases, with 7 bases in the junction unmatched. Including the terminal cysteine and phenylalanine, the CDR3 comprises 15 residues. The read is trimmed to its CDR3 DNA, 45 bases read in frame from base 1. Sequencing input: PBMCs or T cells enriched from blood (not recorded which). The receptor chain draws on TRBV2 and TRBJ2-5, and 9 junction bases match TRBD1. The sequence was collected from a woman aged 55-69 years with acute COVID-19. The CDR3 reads CASSADRGERETQYF. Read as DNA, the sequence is TGTGCCAGCAGTGCGGACAGGGGTGAGAGAGAGACCCAGTACTTC. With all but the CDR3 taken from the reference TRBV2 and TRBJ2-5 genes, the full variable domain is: EPEVTQTPSHQVTQMGQEVILRCVPISNHLYFYWYRQILGQKVEFLVSFYNNEISEKSEIFDDQFSVERPDGSNFTLKIRSTKLEDSAMYFCASSADRGERETQYFGPGTRLLVL.